The source of this TCR beta chain is a study of T cells in Graves' hyperthyroidism and ophthalmopathy. Amplified TCR beta CDR3 regions derived from RNA transcripts. Using the HTBI primer set, a first-round RT-PCR was run on the TCR CDR3. MiXCR, applied by TCRdb to the multiplex PCR reads, yields one record per CDR3 protein. The profile covers about 290,000 distinct CDR3 sequences, with approximately 12% appearing a single time and roughly 7.5% taken by the ten largest. The CDR3 is 15 amino acids. V dropped 4 bases and J dropped 0 bases, with 11 bases sitting between them. Germline-derived CDR1 and CDR2 are LGHDT and YNNKEL (reference sequence). This clonotype was seen repeatedly, ten times or more.

The origin of this receptor is a woman aged 25 to 39 with Graves' hyperthyroidism that later progressed to Graves' ophthalmopathy. Input material: blood. This rearrangement joins TRBV3-1 to TRBJ2-3, with D possibly being TRBD1 (6 bases). The CDR3 DNA sequence: TGTGCCAGCAGCCCCGGACAGTCTAGCACAGATACGCAGTATTTT. Its translation is CASSPGQSSTDTQYF.